The 29 T cell receptor beta chains below come from one sample, sequenced in a study of PD-1 blockade in classical Hodgkin lymphoma (TCRdb year 2020). To prepare the library, the immunoSEQ multiplex PCR assay was applied. The table comes from immuneACCESS by way of TCRdb, which keeps in-frame sequences with V and J called. Part of the clones is missing from these tables; in studies checked, under half for an unresolved V gene and the rest for unknown reasons. This sample holds some 63,000 clones; about 88% were observed only once. Of the sample, around 9.7% falls within the top ten clones. This specimen's time point label, per the study, means: cycle 1 day 1 (C1D1), immediately before nivolumab initiation. Relapse after autologous stem cell transplantation had occurred in all trial patients, and cohorts A, B and C were distinguished by prior brentuximab vedotin exposure. The sequencing here drew on peripheral blood mononuclear cells (PBMCs), taken at baseline. Receptors were obtained from a human donor with classical Hodgkin lymphoma.

CDR3 residues: CASSIDRTGTGSYGYTF. For the CDR3, the DNA is TGTGCCAGTAGTATAGATCGGACCGGGACAGGGAGCTATGGCTACACCTTC. The chain carries TRBV19 and TRBJ1-2; the match to TRBD1 covers 9 bases. J lost 4 bases, V lost 0 bases, and 9 bases had no gene match. Germline V gene data show CDR1 as LNHDA and CDR2 as SQIVND (reference sequence). The CDR3 covers 17 residues.

The gene calls are TRBV7-2 and TRBJ2-7, with TRBD2 matching 7 bases. The CDR3 runs to 15 residues. V lost 5 bases, J lost 0 bases, and 7 bases stayed unmatched. CDR1 SGHTA and CDR2 FQGNSA come from the germline V gene. CDR3 sequence (DNA): TGTGCCAGCAGCGACTCAAGGGACTACTCCTACGAGCAGTACTTC. Its translation is CASSDSRDYSYEQYF. Together with reference TRBV7-2 and TRBJ2-7, the CDR3 gives the full variable domain: GAGVSQSPSNKVTEKGKDVELRCDPISGHTALYWYRQSLGQGLEFLIYFQGNSAPDKSGLPSDRFSAERTGGSVSTLTIQRTQQEDSAVYLCASSDSRDYSYEQYFGPGTRLTVT.

The chain joins TRBV2 to TRBJ2-4; D may be TRBD1 or TRBD2 (5 bases each). This CDR3 has 12 residues. V lost 6 bases and J lost 7, with 10 bases in between. Germline loops: CDR1 SNHLY, CDR2 FYNNEI. CDR3 nucleotides: TGTGCCAGCAGGCGAGAGGGGAACATTCAGTACTTC. Its protein product is CASRREGNIQYF.

This chain joins TRBV10-3 and TRBJ2-7; TRBD1 matches at 8 bases. Germline V gene data show CDR1 as ENHRY and CDR2 as SYGVKD. This CDR3 spans 12 amino acids. The trim removed 8 bases at V and 7 bases at J, leaving 7 bases unmatched. This chain's CDR3 is CAIATGEGEQYF. CDR3 bases: TGTGCCATCGCGACAGGGGAAGGAGAGCAGTACTTC.

This clone was seen more than once but under ten times. The V call is TRBV11-1, the J call TRBJ2-2; D might be TRBD2 (6 bases). V was cut by 3 bases and J by 7 bases, with 15 bases left in between. The CDR3 spans 15 residues. Germline V lookup: CDR1 SGHAT, CDR2 FQDESV (reference sequence). As DNA, the CDR3 is TGTGCCAGCAGCTTTAACGGGAGAATTGACGGGGAGCTGTTTTTT. Translated, it gives CASSFNGRIDGELFF.

The chain uses TRBV4-1 and TRBJ2-5; D is possibly TRBD1 (6 bases). The length of the CDR3 is 14 residues. Germline assignment: CDR1 MGHRA and CDR2 YSYEKL. V lost 4 bases and J lost 4, with 13 bases in between. The CDR3: CASSPPTGIETQYF. The CDR3 bases are TGCGCCAGCAGCCCCCCAACAGGGATAGAGACCCAGTACTTC.

V and J are TRBV7-9 and TRBJ2-5; D is possibly TRBD2 (5 bases). Between the trimmed V and J ends, which lost 5 bases and 5 bases, there was a span of 15 bases. The CDR3 covers 14 residues. Germline CDR1 is SEHNR and CDR2 is FQNEAQ (reference sequence). Written as DNA, the CDR3 is TGTGCCAGCAGCCCTCGGGGTAATTGGGAGACCCAGTACTTC. Translated, it gives CASSPRGNWETQYF.

V usage is TRBV5-3 and J usage is TRBJ2-2; D is unclear. TRBV5-3 is noted as an ORF with a role that remains uncertain. With 5 bases removed from V and 2 bases from J, the gap between germline ends came to 16 bases. This CDR3 has 16 amino acids. For the CDR3, the DNA is TGTGCCAGAAGTACGGCCGTGGTCCTAAACACCGGGGAGCTGTTTTTT. Protein sequence: CARSTAVVLNTGELFF.

This chain uses TRBV28 with TRBJ2-1, with 9 bases fitting TRBD2. Germline values: CDR1 MDHEN, CDR2 SYDVKM. There are 14 residues in the CDR3. The trim removed 5 bases at V and 7 bases at J, leaving 6 bases unmatched. The CDR3 region has the DNA TGTGCCAGCAGTCGGCTAGCGGGGATTAATGAGCAGTTCTTC. This sequence encodes CASSRLAGINEQFF.

The chain carries TRBV11-3 and TRBJ1-4; tentatively, D is TRBD1 (5 bases). Trimming removed 3 bases from V and 8 bases from J, with 10 bases in between. The germline CDR1 and CDR2 sequences are SGHNT and YENEEA. The length of the CDR3 is 13 residues. The CDR3 coding sequence is TGTGCCAGCAGCTTGGGGGTCGGGGAAAAACTGTTTTTT. As protein: CASSLGVGEKLFF.

This chain joins TRBV10-2 and TRBJ2-1, with 7 bases aligning to TRBD1. The CDR3 extends over 14 amino acids. In germline, CDR1 is WSHSY, CDR2 SAAADI. V lost 6 bases to trimming and J lost 2 bases; unmatched junction nucleotides: 4. CDR3 protein: CASRRDSAYNEQFF. The CDR3 DNA follows: TGCGCCAGCAGAAGGGACAGCGCCTACAATGAGCAGTTCTTC.

The CDR3 nucleotides read TGTGCCAGCACCGGAGGGGGAGTTGTAACAGATACGCAGTATTTT. Translating gives CASTGGGVVTDTQYF. The chain couples TRBV28 to TRBJ2-3; D may be TRBD1 or TRBD2 (6 bases each). The V end lost 7 bases, the J end lost 3 bases, and 17 bases lay between the germline ends. This CDR3 is 15 amino acids long. Germline loops: CDR1 MDHEN, CDR2 SYDVKM.

The rearrangement links TRBV7-6 to TRBJ2-6; D is uncertain. The ends were cut back, 5 bases at V and 0 bases at J, with 8 bases in the middle. This CDR3 contains 15 residues. Germline CDR1 SGHVS, CDR2 FNYEAQ. CDR3 nucleotide sequence: TGTGCCAGCAGCCCCCGTGGCTCTGGGGCCAACGTCCTGACTTTC. Its translation is CASSPRGSGANVLTF. Filled out from reference TRBV7-6 and TRBJ2-6, the complete variable domain reads GAGVSQSPRYKVTKRGQDVALRCDPISGHVSLYWYRQALGQGPEFLTYFNYEAQQDKSGLPNDRFSAERPEGSISTLTIQRTEQRDSAMYRCASSPRGSGANVLTFGAGSRLTVL.

The V and J genes are TRBV28 and TRBJ1-5; no reliable D call. Trimming left V 2 bases short and J 6 bases short, with 11 bases between. CDR1 and CDR2 from the germline V gene are MDHEN and SYDVKM. This CDR3 region has 14 residues. As DNA, the CDR3 is TGTGCCAGCAGTTTAAACTGGGGAGTTCAGCCCCAGCATTTT. Translating gives CASSLNWGVQPQHF.

The V and J genes are TRBV27 and TRBJ1-2; D unclear. The germline CDR1 and CDR2 sequences are MNHEY and SMNVEV (reference sequence). Trimming removed 2 bases at V and 0 bases at J, with 13 bases between. CDR3 length: 16 amino acids. The CDR3 region is CASSLRLGVSNYGYTF. The CDR3 bases are TGTGCCAGCAGTTTACGTCTTGGAGTCTCTAACTATGGCTACACCTTC.

This chain links TRBV4-1 with TRBJ2-5; 13 bases line up with TRBD2. Germline assignment: CDR1 MGHRA and CDR2 YSYEKL. The V gene end was trimmed by 1 base and the J gene end by 5 bases; junction bases not matched to a gene: 13. The CDR3 contains 19 residues. The CDR3 here is CASSQGAGTSGIRGETQYF. The CDR3 DNA sequence: TGCGCCAGCAGCCAAGGAGCCGGGACTAGCGGGATCAGGGGGGAGACCCAGTACTTC.

The chain has TRBV20-1 and TRBJ2-1; D possibly corresponds to TRBD2 (6 bases). The CDR3 spans 10 residues. Germline CDR1 DFQATT, CDR2 SNEGSKA (reference sequence). V was clipped by 1 base and J by 12 bases, with 7 bases between them. CDR3 region: CSARGAGQFF. The CDR3 DNA is TGCAGTGCTAGAGGAGCGGGGCAGTTCTTC.

The chain is built from TRBV4-1 and TRBJ2-7, with D perhaps matching TRBD1 (5 bases). Germline lookup yields CDR1 MGHRA and CDR2 YSYEKL. The CDR3 covers 13 residues. Trimming took off 4 bases at V and 6 bases at J, with 13 bases between the two ends. In DNA form, the CDR3 reads TGCGCCAGCAGCCGGGGCATAACGGGCGAGCAGTACTTC. Translation: CASSRGITGEQYF.

This chain joins TRBV7-9 and TRBJ1-1; the D is unclear. Trimming took off 3 bases at V and 1 base at J, with 6 bases between the two ends. The germline V gene has CDR1 SEHNR and CDR2 FQNEAQ (reference sequence). CDR3 size: 13 residues. The CDR3 DNA reads TGTGCCAGCAGCTTTCAGGCGAACACTGAAGCTTTCTTT. Protein: CASSFQANTEAFF.

The chain recombines TRBV5-1 with TRBJ2-5, with D tentatively TRBD1 (5 bases). The germline V and J ends were trimmed by 2 bases and 4 bases, with 12 bases remaining between them. Germline assignment: CDR1 SGHRS and CDR2 YFSETQ. This CDR3 is built from 14 residues. This chain's CDR3 is CASSLPGQGETQYF. Here the CDR3 DNA reads TGCGCCAGCAGCTTACCAGGGCAGGGAGAGACCCAGTACTTC.

This chain's CDR3 is CASSQVRETEAFF. For the CDR3, the DNA is TGCGCCAGCAGCCAAGTTCGGGAGACTGAAGCTTTCTTT. The chain has TRBV4-1 and TRBJ1-1; no clear D gene. Germline CDR1 reads MGHRA; CDR2 reads YSYEKL. This CDR3 comprises 13 residues. The V end lost 1 base, the J end lost 5 bases, and 8 bases lay between the germline ends.

The gene calls are TRBV6-1 and TRBJ1-4; TRBD1 might be the D (6 bases). Germline CDR1 MNHNS, CDR2 SASEGT. This CDR3 is 12 amino acids long. V was shortened by 4 bases and J by 10 bases, with 10 bases between the two germline ends. The CDR3 protein is CASSGQALKLFF. CDR3 nucleotide sequence: TGTGCCAGCAGTGGACAGGCCCTAAAACTGTTTTTT.

The chain has TRBV19 and TRBJ2-7; D is perhaps TRBD1 or TRBD2 (5 bases each). The V gene's germline CDR1 is LNHDA and CDR2 SQIVND (reference sequence). The CDR3 length is 14 residues. V lost 3 bases to trimming and J lost 2 bases, with 11 bases between them. The CDR3 protein is CASSIFGGAYEQYF. DNA for the CDR3: TGTGCCAGTAGTATCTTTGGGGGTGCCTACGAGCAGTACTTC.

This chain connects TRBV25-1 to TRBJ2-5, with 8 bases lining up with TRBD2. Germline V gene data show CDR1 as MGHDK and CDR2 as SYGVNS. CDR3 length: 15 amino acids. Trimming cost V 6 bases and J 4 bases; bases outside gene matches: 10. The DNA of the CDR3 is TGTGCCAGCAGCGGTGATGGCGGGGGGCGAGAGACCCAGTACTTC. Protein sequence: CASSGDGGGRETQYF.

This rearrangement joins TRBV19 to TRBJ2-1, with 8 bases aligning to TRBD2. Per germline, CDR1 LNHDA and CDR2 SQIVND (reference sequence). The V gene end was trimmed by 7 bases and the J gene end by 6 bases; junction bases not matched to a gene: 11. The CDR3 totals 15 residues. CDR3 bases: TGTGCCAGTACCTATCGGGGGGGTGTGGCCAATGAGCAGTTCTTC. Protein: CASTYRGGVANEQFF. The whole variable domain, filled in from reference TRBV19 and TRBJ2-1, reads DGGITQSPKYLFRKEGQNVTLSCEQNLNHDAMYWYRQDPGQGLRLIYYSQIVNDFQKGDIAEGYSVSREKKESFPLTVTSAQKNPTAFYLCASTYRGGVANEQFFGPGTRLTVL.

CDR3 in DNA: TGTGCCAGCAGCTTTACTAGGGGCGAGACCCAGTACTTC. Translated: CASSFTRGETQYF. The rearrangement links TRBV5-4 to TRBJ2-5; the D gene could be TRBD1 or TRBD2 (5 bases each). Germline CDR1 SGHNT, CDR2 YYREEE (reference sequence). CDR3 length: 13 residues. The V and J ends lost 2 bases and 5 bases respectively, with 10 bases between them.

The chain combines TRBV5-6 with TRBJ2-3; 14 nucleotides match TRBD2. The CDR3 sequence is 18 residues long. The junction had 9 bases not matched to a gene; V was cut back by 4 bases and J by 2 bases. Germline V lookup: CDR1 SGHDT, CDR2 YYEEEE. CDR3 amino acids: CASSPTRLAGGFTDTQYF. The CDR3 DNA sequence: TGTGCCAGCAGCCCGACCCGACTAGCGGGGGGGTTCACAGATACGCAGTATTTT.

V gene TRBV4-1 combines with J gene TRBJ2-1; TRBD2 agrees at 8 bases. With V trimmed by 0 bases and J by 7 bases, 11 bases remained unmatched. The CDR3 extends over 17 amino acids. The germline gives CDR1 MGHRA, CDR2 YSYEKL. The CDR3 sequence is CASSQDRRTGGLNEQFF. In nucleotides, the CDR3 is TGCGCCAGCAGCCAAGATCGTCGAACGGGGGGGCTTAATGAGCAGTTCTTC.

The chain carries TRBV6-6 and TRBJ2-5; the match to TRBD2 covers 11 bases. Germline lookup yields CDR1 MNHNY and CDR2 SVGAGI (reference sequence). The CDR3 consists of 15 residues. Trimming removed 7 bases from V and 2 bases from J; junction bases left unmatched: 6. The CDR3 nucleotides read TGTGCCAGCATTGAGACTAGCGGGGTTCAAGAGACCCAGTACTTC. Translating gives CASIETSGVQETQYF.